These T cell receptor beta chains were read from a single sample in a study of cytomegalovirus exposure and HLA in healthy donors. The protocol was immunoSEQ multiplex PCR, while the TCRdb copy is restricted to in-frame clones and leaves out a portion. The sample has roughly 130,000 clones; 76% are singletons. Sample: PBMCs. All receptors derive from a man aged 40-49 years in good health and CMV-seronegative. Each CDR3 is given with its conserved first and last residue. D genes are given only for firm matches. Some rows mark clone size as missing; the rest say once, few, many or name a class of expanded clone.

D gene | J gene | clone size | V gene | CDR3 protein | CDR3 DNA
TRBD1 | TRBJ2-5 | - | TRBV19 | CASGATGGLPETQYF | TGTGCCAGCGGGGCTACAGGGGGCTTGCCAGAGACCCAGTACTTC
TRBD2 | TRBJ2-7 | once | TRBV6-1 | CASSEMGGIGEQYF | TGTGCCAGCAGTGAAATGGGGGGGATCGGCGAGCAGTACTTC
- | TRBJ1-5 | - | TRBV6-1 | CASSASGQPQHF | TGTGCCAGCAGTGCCTCGGGTCAGCCCCAGCATTTT
- | TRBJ1-2 | - | TRBV5-1 | CASSPSGTIPPSIYGYTF | TGCGCCAGCAGCCCGAGTGGGACAATTCCACCCTCGATCTATGGCTACACCTTC
- | TRBJ2-7 | - | TRBV11-1 | CASSFVSAYEQYF | TGTGCCAGCAGCTTCGTCTCGGCCTACGAGCAGTACTTC
- | TRBJ2-2 | - | TRBV15 | CATSNGGENTGELFF | TGTGCCACCAGCAACGGGGGAGAGAACACCGGGGAGCTGTTTTTT
- | TRBJ2-7 | - | TRBV19 | CASSPREAYEQYF | TGTGCCAGTAGCCCCAGGGAGGCCTACGAGCAGTACTTC
TRBD1 | TRBJ2-7 | - | TRBV6-5 | CASRRTGASYEQYF | TGTGCCAGTAGAAGGACAGGGGCCTCCTACGAGCAGTACTTC
TRBD1 | TRBJ1-1 | few | TRBV7-9 | CASSPGQGPNTEAFF | TGTGCCAGCAGCCCGGGACAGGGGCCGAACACTGAAGCTTTCTTT
- | TRBJ2-4 | few | TRBV6-5 | CASSYRPTGGNIQYF | TGTGCCAGCAGTTACCGTCCGACAGGTGGTAACATTCAGTACTTC
TRBD1 | TRBJ2-3 | - | TRBV2 | CATAPDRGTDTQYF | TGTGCCACCGCCCCGGACAGGGGTACAGATACGCAGTATTTT
TRBD1 | TRBJ2-7 | - | TRBV29-1 | CSVIGTGGYEQYF | TGCAGCGTTATTGGGACAGGGGGCTACGAGCAGTACTTC
TRBD2 | TRBJ2-1 | - | TRBV30 | CAWSVPAGGDNEQFF | TGTGCCTGGAGTGTTCCAGCTGGGGGGGATAATGAGCAGTTCTTC
TRBD2 | TRBJ2-3 | - | TRBV4-3 | CASSQEGRGGQVDTQYF | TGCGCCAGCAGCCAAGAGGGACGGGGGGGCCAGGTGGATACGCAGTATTTT
- | TRBJ1-2 | - | TRBV10-2 | CASSESSYGYTF | TGCGCCAGCAGTGAATCGAGCTATGGCTACACCTTC
- | TRBJ2-7 | - | TRBV5-6 | CASSALGVFLYEQYF | TGTGCCAGCAGCGCCCTGGGAGTCTTTCTCTACGAGCAGTACTTC
- | TRBJ2-7 | - | TRBV5-1 | CASSFGQGSFDEQYF | TGCGCCAGCAGCTTCGGCCAGGGGAGCTTCGACGAGCAGTACTTC
TRBD2 | TRBJ2-5 | few | TRBV2 | CASDDGGGETQYF | TGTGCCAGCGATGATGGGGGGGGAGAGACCCAGTACTTC
TRBD1 | TRBJ1-1 | - | TRBV4-2 | CASSQLDRATEAFF | TGTGCCAGCAGCCAGTTAGACAGGGCCACTGAAGCTTTCTTT
TRBD1 | TRBJ2-7 | few | TRBV19 | CASSGTARYEQYF | TGTGCCAGTAGCGGGACAGCCCGCTACGAGCAGTACTTC
TRBD2 | TRBJ2-5 | - | TRBV11-2 | CASSFQLAGAGETQYF | TGTGCCAGCAGCTTTCAACTAGCGGGGGCCGGGGAGACCCAGTACTTC
- | TRBJ1-1 | - | TRBV7-9 | CASSIPVRNTEAFF | TGTGCCAGCAGCATACCTGTCAGGAACACTGAAGCTTTCTTT
TRBD1 | TRBJ1-4 | - | TRBV19 | CASGTGGVFTNEKLFF | TGTGCCAGTGGGACAGGGGGCGTCTTCACTAATGAAAAACTGTTTTTT
- | TRBJ2-7 | - | TRBV7-6 | CASSTGTSYEQYF | TGTGCCAGCAGCACAGGGACCTCCTACGAGCAGTACTTC